This entry features one TCR beta chain sequence. This specimen comes from a study of blood T cell repertoires in COVID-19. Study-level background: COVID-19 samples collected from the United States, Italy and Spain covered acute and convalescent phases.

Germline V CDR1 and CDR2: SGHAT, FQNNGV. CDR3 length equals 14 residues. V was clipped by 0 bases and J by 4 bases, with 9 bases between them. Here immunoSEQ multiplex PCR was the method, and the copy in TCRdb shows in-frame clones only, minus some. The table includes 45,000 to 70,000 clones, 89% detected once. This TCR came from a woman aged 60-75 years with active COVID-19. The sequenced sample consisted of peripheral blood. The genes are TRBV11-2 and TRBJ1-1, with a tentative D call TRBD1 (5 bases). The CDR3 DNA reads TGTGCCAGCAGCTTAGAGGGGAGGGGCACTGAAGCTTTCTTT. As protein: CASSLEGRGTEAFF. Based on the CDR3 plus reference TRBV11-2 and TRBJ1-1, the full variable domain is EAGVAQSPRYKIIEKRQSVAFWCNPISGHATLYWYQQILGQGPKLLIQFQNNGVVDDSQLPKDRFSAERLKGVDSTLKIQPAKLEDSAVYLCASSLEGRGTEAFFGQGTRLTVV.